This is a list of T cell receptor beta chains from one sample in a study of monozygotic twins with inflammatory bowel disease. TCRdb reanalyzed the 5' RACE reads and collapses them to one entry per CDR3 protein, without DNA. This sample's table has more than 100,000 distinct CDR3 sequences. The sample consisted of blood. Receptors originate from a human donor with ulcerative colitis or Crohn's disease, or a healthy co-twin of an affected twin (not recorded which). Both conserved end residues are part of each CDR3.

CASSQKGQGSGEQYF	TRBJ2-7	TRBV3-1
CASSLWVAGTGDSDTQYF	TRBJ2-3	TRBV11-2
CASRLNPLTDTQYF	TRBJ2-3	TRBV5-4
CSANYQDRGFLVIQDEQFF	TRBJ2-1	TRBV20-1
CSVWDLGEQYF	TRBJ2-7	TRBV29-1
CSYRVARSYEQYF	TRBJ2-7	TRBV20-1
CASSSPTSEQFF	TRBJ2-1	TRBV28
CASSRQLPNTGELFF	TRBJ2-2	TRBV12-3/TRBV12-4
CASSAGLINEQFF	TRBJ2-1	TRBV5-4
CASSQVYGDTGELFF	TRBJ2-2	TRBV4-3
CATSDRGKRRNTGELFF	TRBJ2-2	TRBV24-1
CSARGMGAGPSLNQPQHF	TRBJ1-5	TRBV20-1
CATVPGQLTGELFF	TRBJ2-2	TRBV28
CASSLRSYGYTF	TRBJ1-2	TRBV9
CASSRFHVGGVGPFLTYEQYF	TRBJ2-7	TRBV14
CASSQVASAGGELFF	TRBJ2-2	TRBV4-2
CASSPRENRGNQPQHF	TRBJ1-5	TRBV27
CASSAGGLVKQYF	TRBJ2-3	TRBV5-1
CASSLTGDEEKLFF	TRBJ1-4	TRBV7-8
CASSRAQGYGGYTF	TRBJ1-2	TRBV6-2/TRBV6-3
CASSLSWFGSYTDTQYF	TRBJ2-3	TRBV27
CSISRTDYGYTF	TRBJ1-2	TRBV29-1
CASRKRGGGADTQYF	TRBJ2-3	TRBV12-3/TRBV12-4
CSASGKGRQETQYF	TRBJ2-5	TRBV20-1
CASKKTGSYEQYF	TRBJ2-7	TRBV19
CASSLAGGRTGELFF	TRBJ2-2	TRBV7-8
CASSLTRGVTEAFF	TRBJ1-1	TRBV7-2
CSARDLGGSNEKLFF	TRBJ1-4	TRBV20-1
CASSLGWRDQPQHF	TRBJ1-5	TRBV7-2
CASSYSGGLSTDTQYF	TRBJ2-3	TRBV6-5
CASRRRQGIPHEQYF	TRBJ2-7	TRBV5-6
CASSFSRQGRREAFF	TRBJ1-1	TRBV28
CASSLGRTGAWYEQYF	TRBJ2-7	TRBV5-6
CASSLETLGGVLGELFF	TRBJ2-2	TRBV7-2
CASSQQTGSYNEQFF	TRBJ2-1	TRBV4-3
CASSLQGADYGYTF	TRBJ1-2	TRBV12-3/TRBV12-4
CASSRRVFLGTSGLYEQYF	TRBJ2-7	TRBV12-3/TRBV12-4
CSVEFRAGEQFF	TRBJ2-1	TRBV29-1
CASRQKLAESLYNEQFF	TRBJ2-1	TRBV6-1
CSAYPFVRSYEQYF	TRBJ2-7	TRBV20-1
CASSNRGEETQYF	TRBJ2-5	TRBV12-3/TRBV12-4